The 14 T cell receptor beta chains below come from one sample, sequenced in a study of CD8+ T cells in alopecia areata. As the sequencing template, cDNA was produced by extracting RNA and reverse transcribing it. Clones were sequenced by immunoSEQ multiplex PCR, and TCRdb holds only the in-frame ones, with some missing. The sample has 150,000 to 200,000 clones; 55% to 65% are singletons. The sample comprised CD4+ T cells sorted from blood. The receptors stem from a human donor in good health.

The chain joins TRBV10-3 to TRBJ2-7; no firm D call. CDR1 ENHRY and CDR2 SYGVKD come from the germline V gene. The CDR3 has 12 amino acids. V was pared by 6 bases and J by 5 bases, with 11 bases between. The CDR3, as DNA: TGTGCCATCAGCCTCAGCCTGGACGAGCAGTACTTC. Encoded protein: CAISLSLDEQYF.

This clone was seen only a few times. This chain uses TRBV7-9 with TRBJ2-5; D call uncertain. Germline V gene lookup returns CDR1 SEHNR and CDR2 FQNEAQ (reference sequence). Trimming took 0 bases from V and 5 from J, leaving 4 bases between them. CDR3 length: 12 residues. CDR3 nucleotides: TGTGCCAGCAGCTTAGCGGTGGAGACCCAGTACTTC. Encoded protein: CASSLAVETQYF. Variable domain in full (rest from reference TRBV7-9 and TRBJ2-5): DTGVSQNPRHKITKRGQNVTFRCDPISEHNRLYWYRQTLGQGPEFLTYFQNEAQLEKSRLLSDRFSAERPKGSFSTLEIQRTEQGDSAMYLCASSLAVETQYFGPGTRLLVL.

A single count supports this clone. This sequence joins TRBV30 and TRBJ2-2; D not certain. The V end was cut by 3 bases, the J end by 4 bases, with 6 bases between. Germline V gene data show CDR1 as GTSNPN and CDR2 as SVGIG (reference sequence). There are 12 residues in the CDR3. CDR3 residues: CAWRTPTGELFF. DNA of the CDR3: TGTGCCTGGAGAACTCCCACCGGGGAGCTGTTTTTT.

This clone has a handful of counts. The chain is built from TRBV4-1 and TRBJ1-2; D perhaps matches TRBD1 (5 bases). With 1 base removed from V and 2 bases from J, the gap between germline ends came to 14 bases. Germline-derived CDR1 and CDR2 are MGHRA and YSYEKL. The CDR3 is 16 amino acids. CDR3 region: CASSQVSGQGNYGYTF. CDR3 coding DNA: TGCGCCAGCAGCCAAGTTTCAGGGCAGGGAAACTATGGCTACACCTTC.

The V gene is TRBV7-9, the J gene TRBJ2-5; 9 bases map to TRBD2. The V and J ends lost 5 bases and 2 bases, in that order; junction bases with no gene match: 12. CDR1 and CDR2 (germline): SEHNR, FQNEAQ (reference sequence). The CDR3 runs 17 residues. The CDR3 region is CASSQPRSSGTQETQYF. The CDR3, as DNA: TGTGCCAGCAGCCAACCTCGGTCTAGCGGGACTCAAGAGACCCAGTACTTC.

This clone was recorded a few times. The chain employs TRBV2 and TRBJ2-7; 9 nucleotides align to TRBD1. The CDR3 is made up of 14 amino acids. Trimming at V came to 8 bases and at J to 4 bases, leaving 9 bases not matched to a gene. The germline CDR1 and CDR2 sequences are SNHLY and FYNNEI. This chain's CDR3 is CASSSGQGAYEQYF. In DNA, the CDR3 is TGTGCCAGCTCCTCGGGACAGGGTGCTTACGAGCAGTACTTC.

The chain employs TRBV7-2 and TRBJ1-5; no definite D call. CDR3 size: 13 residues. V gave up 6 bases and J gave up 6 bases, with 12 bases separating them. Germline V lookup: CDR1 SGHTA, CDR2 FQGNSA. The CDR3 DNA reads TGTGCCAGCAGTCCTACTGGGGTTCAGCCCCAGCATTTT. It codes for CASSPTGVQPQHF. The full variable domain, its missing parts supplied by reference TRBV7-2 and TRBJ1-5, is GAGVSQSPSNKVTEKGKDVELRCDPISGHTALYWYRQSLGQGLEFLIYFQGNSAPDKSGLPSDRFSAERTGGSVSTLTIQRTQQEDSAVYLCASSPTGVQPQHFGDGTRLSIL.

The chain uses TRBV11-2 and TRBJ2-7; the match to TRBD2 covers 8 bases. Germline V gene data show CDR1 as SGHAT and CDR2 as FQNNGV. The CDR3 is made up of 15 amino acids. V trimming: 0 bases; J trimming: 3 bases; junction bases outside the gene matches: 4. The DNA of the CDR3 is TGTGCCAGCAGCTTAGATTCCAGCGGGAGCTACGAGCAGTACTTC. Translation gives CASSLDSSGSYEQYF.

Of note for this clone: A much larger clonotype is one base distant, so this may be a read error. This sequence joins TRBV7-9 and TRBJ2-7; no clear D. Germline CDR1 and CDR2: SEHNR and FQNEAQ (reference sequence). The CDR3 is made up of 11 amino acids. The V end lost 1 base, the J end lost 3 bases, and 1 base lay between the germline ends. CDR3 sequence reads: CASSLDYEQYF. In DNA form, the CDR3 reads TGTGCCAGCAGCTTAGACTACGAGCAGTACTTC.

Of note for this clone: The sample holds other DNA sequences that translate to the same CDR3. This chain joins TRBV2 and TRBJ2-3; 10 nucleotides match TRBD1. Germline CDR1 is SNHLY and CDR2 is FYNNEI. V lost 6 bases, J lost 3 bases, and 0 bases stayed unmatched. The CDR3 has 13 residues. The CDR3 DNA is TGTGCCAGCAGGGACAGGGGGACAGATACGCAGTATTTT. This codes for CASRDRGTDTQYF.

The chain uses TRBV9 and TRBJ2-4; possibly TRBD1 for D (6 bases). Between the trimmed V and J ends, which lost 4 bases and 10 bases, there was a span of 15 bases. Germline CDR1 SGDLS, CDR2 YYNGEE. CDR3 size: 13 residues. This CDR3 reads CASSFEDSPIQYF. The CDR3 DNA reads TGTGCCAGCAGCTTCGAGGACAGCCCTATTCAGTACTTC. Full variable domain (rest looked up from reference TRBV9 and TRBJ2-4): DSGVTQTPKHLITATGQRVTLRCSPRSGDLSVYWYQQSLDQGLQFLIQYYNGEERAKGNILERFSAQQFPDLHSELNLSSLELGDSALYFCASSFEDSPIQYFGAGTRLSVL.

The table lists this clone with a few counts. V gene TRBV5-6 combines with J gene TRBJ2-7; 8 positions agree with TRBD1. The V gene's germline CDR1 is SGHDT and CDR2 YYEEEE. The CDR3 loop spans 16 amino acids. The V and J ends lost 0 bases and 6 bases, in that order; junction bases with no gene match: 11. The DNA of the CDR3 is TGTGCCAGCAGCTTGGCTCCAGGGGGCCATATTGGCGAGCAGTACTTC. Translated: CASSLAPGGHIGEQYF.

As regards this clone: One end of the junction does not line up with germline, which may come from a read error. The CDR3 protein is CAISERYEQYF. CDR3 nucleotide sequence: TGTGCCATCAGTGAGCGCTACGAGCAGTACTTC. The chain combines TRBV6-5 with TRBJ2-7, with D hard to call. This CDR3 region has 11 residues. The germline V gene has CDR1 MNHEY and CDR2 SVGAGI.

J is TRBJ2-4 and V is TRBV2, with a tentative D call TRBD1 (6 bases). V was shortened by 2 bases and J by 6 bases, with 8 bases between the two germline ends. CDR1 and CDR2 from the germline V gene are SNHLY and FYNNEI. The CDR3 length is 13 residues. CDR3 in DNA: TGTGCCAGCAGTGAACAGGGGTTAAACATTCAGTACTTC. This sequence encodes CASSEQGLNIQYF.